This TCR beta chain was identified during a study of T cell repertoires in cytomegalovirus infection. Study background: Public TCR beta signatures marked donors with CMV infection and the matching HLA. Study results and caveats: The study found HLA-C-restricted CMV-specific TCR beta clonotypes dominating the ex vivo response.

Note on this clonotype: Antigen specificity is unknown.

Deletions cut 3 bases from V and 6 bases from J, with 12 bases between. From germline, CDR1 is SGHTA and CDR2 FQGNSA. CDR3 length: 13 amino acids. TCRdb ran MiXCR on the reads and lists one entry per CDR3 protein. This table holds some 560,000 distinct CDR3 sequences, about 39% found once. Sequences were derived from cultured PBMCs, sampled from culture after CMV antigen stimulation. The chain joins TRBV7-2 to TRBJ2-7; no definite D call. This sequence was found in a human donor in good health (CMV status not recorded). Some clones in this sample may be carry-over from other donors' samples. The CDR3 loop reads CASSFRISFEQYF. The CDR3 DNA sequence: TGTGCCAGCAGCTTTAGGATTTCTTTCGAGCAGTACTTC.